This T cell receptor beta chain originates from a study of cytomegalovirus exposure and HLA in healthy donors. Study findings and constraints: Many donors carried some public TCRs, although rarity characterized most TCR sequences. 164 TCR beta chains were listed as cytomegalovirus-associated.

As to this clone: Its specificity is unknown.

Germline-derived CDR1 and CDR2 are SGDLS and YYNGEE. The CDR3 totals 15 residues. Trimming at V came to 3 bases and at J to 8 bases, leaving 10 bases not matched to a gene. With 60 Vbeta and 13 Jbeta primers, the PCR was carried out. Clones were read by immunoSEQ multiplex PCR, and TCRdb kept only the in-frame ones, dropping some. Counted here are approximately 150,000 clones, around 77% occurring once; the ten biggest clones make up around 1.5%. The sequence was obtained from a man aged 35 to 55 in good health and CMV-seronegative. The J gene is TRBJ1-4, the V gene TRBV9; TRBD1 matches 7 bases. The sequenced sample consisted of PBMCs. CDR3 DNA sequence: TGTGCCAGCAGCGGAGGGGGGCAGGGGGTCGAAAAACTGTTTTTT. Protein: CASSGGGQGVEKLFF.